This TCR beta chain was profiled in a study of CD8 T cells in ankylosing spondylitis. TCRdb recomputed calls from the 5' RACE reads with MiXCR, one row per CDR3 protein. The sample records under 150,000 distinct CDR3 sequences, approximately 9.9% being singletons. Overall study results and limits: One TCR beta motif, made up of several highly homologous variants, appeared characteristic of ankylosing spondylitis blood.

This clonotype was counted many times. What it recognizes is unknown. This clonotype was obtained from a male donor with ankylosing spondylitis or in good health (not recorded which). Sequenced input: blood, either unsorted or a sorted T cell fraction (not recorded which).

The CDR3 reads CAIRVRVNNEQFF. The CDR3 DNA is TGTGCCATCAGAGTAAGAGTAAACAATGAGCAGTTCTTC. V is TRBV10-3 and J is TRBJ2-1; D gene unclear. The CDR3 extends over 13 amino acids. The V gene's germline CDR1 is ENHRY and CDR2 SYGVKD. Trimming removed 6 bases from V and 5 bases from J, with 11 bases in between.